This T cell receptor beta chain was sequenced in a study of blood T cell repertoires in COVID-19. Study-level background: COVID-19 samples, acute and convalescent, were from the United States, Italy and Spain. Sources were T cells, B-cell-depleted T cells, or PBMCs; the material itself was cDNA or gDNA.

In the study's own analysis: Amplification with reference gene primers provided the estimates of nucleated cell counts. Sequenced by immunoSEQ multiplex PCR; TCRdb stores in-frame clones only, minus some. V, J and clone size derive from that table, while D and trimming were established from the DNA sequence. The data hold 200,000 to 250,000 clones, with about 88% observed a single time. The CDR3 consists of 14 residues. The V segment lost 4 bases and the J segment 2 bases; nucleotides outside the gene matches: 1. Germline V CDR1 and CDR2: KGHDR, SFDVKD. The Seattle patients joined while their infection was active and were tracked longitudinally afterward.

V usage is TRBV24-1 and J usage is TRBJ1-5; 7 bases are a match to TRBD1. Sequencing input: peripheral blood. The source of this sequence is a woman aged 50 to 60 with COVID-19, enrolled during active disease. As DNA, the CDR3 is TGTGCCACCAGTGAAACAGGGGGCAATCAGCCCCAGCATTTT. It translates to CATSETGGNQPQHF.